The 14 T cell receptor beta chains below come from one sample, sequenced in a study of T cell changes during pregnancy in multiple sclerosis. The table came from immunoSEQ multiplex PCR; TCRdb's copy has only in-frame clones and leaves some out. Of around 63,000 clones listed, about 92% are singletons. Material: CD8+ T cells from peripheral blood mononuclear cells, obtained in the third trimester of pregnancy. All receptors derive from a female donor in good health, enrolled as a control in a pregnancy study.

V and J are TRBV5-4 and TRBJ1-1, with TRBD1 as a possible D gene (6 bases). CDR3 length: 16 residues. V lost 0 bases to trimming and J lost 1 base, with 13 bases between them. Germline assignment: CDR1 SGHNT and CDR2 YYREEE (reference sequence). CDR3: CASSLEQGGRNTEAFF. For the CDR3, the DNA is TGTGCCAGCAGCTTGGAACAGGGCGGAAGGAACACTGAAGCTTTCTTT.

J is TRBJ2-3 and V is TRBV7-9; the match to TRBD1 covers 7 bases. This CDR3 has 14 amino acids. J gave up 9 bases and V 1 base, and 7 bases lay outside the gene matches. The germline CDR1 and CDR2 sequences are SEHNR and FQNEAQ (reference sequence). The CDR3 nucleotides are TGTGCCAGCAGCTTAGAGGGGGCGCCGGACACGCAGTATTTT. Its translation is CASSLEGAPDTQYF.

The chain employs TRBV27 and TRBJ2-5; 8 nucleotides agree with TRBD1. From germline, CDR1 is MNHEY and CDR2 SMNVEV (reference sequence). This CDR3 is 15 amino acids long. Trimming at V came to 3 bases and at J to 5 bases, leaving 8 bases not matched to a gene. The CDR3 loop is CASSFRQGARETQYF. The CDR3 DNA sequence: TGTGCCAGCAGTTTTCGTCAGGGGGCGCGGGAGACCCAGTACTTC.

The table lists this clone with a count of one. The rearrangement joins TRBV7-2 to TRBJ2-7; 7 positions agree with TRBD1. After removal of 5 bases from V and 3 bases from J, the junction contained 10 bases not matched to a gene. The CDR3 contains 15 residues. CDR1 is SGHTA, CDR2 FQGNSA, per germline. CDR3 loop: CASSPRGQYNYEQYF. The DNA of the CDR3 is TGTGCCAGCAGCCCCAGGGGACAGTATAACTACGAGCAGTACTTC. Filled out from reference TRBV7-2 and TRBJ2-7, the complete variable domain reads GAGVSQSPSNKVTEKGKDVELRCDPISGHTALYWYRQSLGQGLEFLIYFQGNSAPDKSGLPSDRFSAERTGGSVSTLTIQRTQQEDSAVYLCASSPRGQYNYEQYFGPGTRLTVT.

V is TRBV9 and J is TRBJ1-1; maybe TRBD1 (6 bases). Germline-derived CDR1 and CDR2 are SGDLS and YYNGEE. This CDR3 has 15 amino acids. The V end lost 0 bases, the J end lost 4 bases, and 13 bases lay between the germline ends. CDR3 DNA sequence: TGTGCCAGCAGCGTAGACGAGGGGGGGGGCACTGAAGCTTTCTTT. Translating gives CASSVDEGGGTEAFF.

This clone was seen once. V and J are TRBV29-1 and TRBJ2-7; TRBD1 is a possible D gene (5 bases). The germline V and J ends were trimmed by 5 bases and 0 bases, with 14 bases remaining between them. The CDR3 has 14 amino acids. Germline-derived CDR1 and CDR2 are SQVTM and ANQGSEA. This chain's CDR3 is CSVRGDGHSYEQYF. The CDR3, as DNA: TGCAGCGTTAGGGGCGATGGACACTCCTACGAGCAGTACTTC.

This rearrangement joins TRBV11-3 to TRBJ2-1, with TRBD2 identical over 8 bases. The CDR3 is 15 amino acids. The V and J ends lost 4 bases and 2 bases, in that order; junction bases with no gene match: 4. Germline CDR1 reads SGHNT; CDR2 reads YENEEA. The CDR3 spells CASSSGGGPYNEQFF. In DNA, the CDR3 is TGTGCCAGCAGCTCCGGCGGGGGGCCCTACAATGAGCAGTTCTTC.

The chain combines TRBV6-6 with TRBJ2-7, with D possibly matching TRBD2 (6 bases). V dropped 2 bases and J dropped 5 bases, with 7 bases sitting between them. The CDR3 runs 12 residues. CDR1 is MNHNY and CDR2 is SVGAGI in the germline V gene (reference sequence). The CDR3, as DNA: TGTGCCAGCAGTTACGGAGGGAACGAGCAGTACTTC. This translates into CASSYGGNEQYF.

The chain's CDR3 is CASSPGSASYEQYF. In nucleotides, the CDR3 is TGTGCCAGCAGTCCGGGGTCCGCATCCTACGAGCAGTACTTC. This chain uses TRBV27 with TRBJ2-7, with a possible D match to TRBD2 (5 bases). The CDR3 length is 14 residues. The V end lost 5 bases, the J end lost 1 base, and 12 bases lay between the germline ends. From germline, CDR1 is MNHEY and CDR2 SMNVEV (reference sequence).

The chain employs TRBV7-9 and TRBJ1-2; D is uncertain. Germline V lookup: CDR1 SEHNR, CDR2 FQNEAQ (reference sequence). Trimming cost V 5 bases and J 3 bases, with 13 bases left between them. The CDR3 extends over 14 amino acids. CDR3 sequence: CASSPGGGYYGYTF. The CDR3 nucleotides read TGTGCCAGCAGCCCTGGCGGAGGGTACTATGGCTACACCTTC.

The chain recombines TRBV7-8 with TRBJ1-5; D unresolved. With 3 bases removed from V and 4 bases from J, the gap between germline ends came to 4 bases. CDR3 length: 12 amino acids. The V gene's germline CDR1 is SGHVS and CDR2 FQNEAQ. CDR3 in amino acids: CASSFSNQPQHF. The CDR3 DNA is TGTGCCAGCAGCTTCTCGAATCAGCCCCAGCATTTT.

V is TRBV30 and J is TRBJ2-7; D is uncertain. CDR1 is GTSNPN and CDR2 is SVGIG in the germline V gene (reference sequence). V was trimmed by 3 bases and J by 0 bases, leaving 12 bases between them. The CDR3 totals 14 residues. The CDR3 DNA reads TGTGCCTGGAGGGTCCGCAGGCTCTCCTACGAGCAGTACTTC. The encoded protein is CAWRVRRLSYEQYF.

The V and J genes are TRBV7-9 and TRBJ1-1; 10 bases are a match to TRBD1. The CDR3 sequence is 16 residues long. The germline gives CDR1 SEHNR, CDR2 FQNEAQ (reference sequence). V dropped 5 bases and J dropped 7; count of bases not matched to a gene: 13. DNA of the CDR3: TGTGCCAGCAGCCCCTTGACAGGGGGCCGGGGACGTGAAGCTTTCTTT. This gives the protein CASSPLTGGRGREAFF.

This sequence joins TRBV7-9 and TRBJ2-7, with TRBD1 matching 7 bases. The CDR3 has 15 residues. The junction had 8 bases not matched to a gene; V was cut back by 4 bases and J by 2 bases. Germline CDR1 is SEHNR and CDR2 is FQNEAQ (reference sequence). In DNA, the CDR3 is TGTGCCAGCAGCTCAAACCGGGACAGCACCTACGAGCAGTACTTC. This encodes CASSSNRDSTYEQYF.